This TCR beta chain was captured in a study of naive and memory T cell subsets. Study outcomes and limitations: This RNA-based method may be sensitive to activation-related transcript changes.

In germline, CDR1 is SNHLY, CDR2 FYNNEI. The CDR3 length is 15 residues. Trimming left V 6 bases short and J 4 bases short, with 16 bases between. A UMI-containing oligonucleotide was joined by 3' ligation to the TCR cDNA template. Cells were not sorted; total RNA input targeted about 1 to 1000 ng. To note about this clonotype: What it binds is unknown.

The SP2 primer and nested alpha and beta constant region primers amplified ligated cDNA in four rounds. For blood and skin samples, reverse transcription used TCR alpha and beta constant primers. TCRdb processed the 5' RACE reads anew with MiXCR; each CDR3 protein has one entry. The table shows 55,000 to 65,000 distinct CDR3 sequences, with more than 6.5% occurring only once. This chain joins TRBV2 and TRBJ2-1; maybe TRBD1 (5 bases). The TCR comes from a female donor in good health. CDR3 in amino acids: CASRREQAQYNEQFF. The CDR3 nucleotides are TGTGCCAGCAGAAGGGAACAGGCTCAATACAATGAGCAGTTCTTC.